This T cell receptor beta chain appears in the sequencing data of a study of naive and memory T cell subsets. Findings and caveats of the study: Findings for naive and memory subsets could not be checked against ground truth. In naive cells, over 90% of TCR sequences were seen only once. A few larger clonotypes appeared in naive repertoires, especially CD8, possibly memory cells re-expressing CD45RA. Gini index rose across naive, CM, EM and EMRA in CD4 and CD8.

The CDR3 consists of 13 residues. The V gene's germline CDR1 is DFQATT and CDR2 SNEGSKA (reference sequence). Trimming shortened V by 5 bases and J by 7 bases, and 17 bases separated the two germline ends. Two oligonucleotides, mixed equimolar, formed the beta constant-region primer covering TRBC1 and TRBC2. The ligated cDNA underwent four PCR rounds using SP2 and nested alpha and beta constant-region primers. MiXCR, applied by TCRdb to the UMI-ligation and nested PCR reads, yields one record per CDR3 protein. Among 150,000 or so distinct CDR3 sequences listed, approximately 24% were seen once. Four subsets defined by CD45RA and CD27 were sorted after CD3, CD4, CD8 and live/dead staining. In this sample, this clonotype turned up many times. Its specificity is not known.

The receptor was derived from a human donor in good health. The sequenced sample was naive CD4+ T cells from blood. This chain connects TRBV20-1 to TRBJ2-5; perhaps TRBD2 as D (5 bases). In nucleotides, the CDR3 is TGCAGTGCTCCGGACTCAGTCGAGTGGACCCAGTACTTC. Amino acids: CSAPDSVEWTQYF.